This entry features one T cell receptor beta chain sequence. Antigen: not known. Per the germline V gene, CDR1 is SGHTA and CDR2 is FQGNSA. This CDR3 spans 11 amino acids. Between the trimmed V and J ends, which lost 5 bases and 7 bases, there was a span of 7 bases. This sample is drawn from a study of post-analysis software for immune sequencing data. Study outcomes and limitations: Higher frequency in patients than in controls was seen for roughly five TRBV segments, with TRBV5-6, TRBV5-1 and TRBV20-1 among them.

Every TCR beta cDNA library bore unique molecular identifiers. TCRdb reanalysed the PCR reads using MiXCR and keeps one entry per CDR3 protein. The sample has roughly 800,000 distinct CDR3 sequences, more than 45% seen once. The chain has TRBV7-2 and TRBJ2-3; D is uncertain. This TCR came from a girl under 18 with multiple sclerosis. Sequences were obtained from blood. In DNA form, the CDR3 reads TGTGCCAGCAGCCGCTCCAATACGCAGTATTTT. Translating it yields CASSRSNTQYF. Full variable domain (remainder filled in from reference TRBV7-2 and TRBJ2-3): GAGVSQSPSNKVTEKGKDVELRCDPISGHTALYWYRQSLGQGLEFLIYFQGNSAPDKSGLPSDRFSAERTGGSVSTLTIQRTQQEDSAVYLCASSRSNTQYFGPGTRLTVL.